The 13 T cell receptor beta chains below come from one sample, sequenced in a study of blood T cell repertoires in COVID-19. The method was immunoSEQ multiplex PCR; TCRdb's version includes in-frame clones alone and lacks a portion of them. The data contain about 190,000 clones, roughly 80% of them seen just once; the ten biggest clones take up roughly 17%. The sample was peripheral blood. These receptors all stem from a man aged 55-75 years with active or convalescent COVID-19.

The chain carries TRBV9 and TRBJ2-3; a weak D match, TRBD1 (5 bases). The CDR3 spans 13 residues. The V gene lost 4 bases and the J gene lost 4 bases, with 10 bases spanning the gap. Germline loops: CDR1 SGDLS, CDR2 YYNGEE. The CDR3 coding sequence is TGTGCCAGCAGCCTTCAGGGCGCAGATACGCAGTATTTT. Translation: CASSLQGADTQYF.

This chain links TRBV7-6 with TRBJ2-7, with TRBD1 identical over 7 bases. From germline, CDR1 is SGHVS and CDR2 FNYEAQ. The CDR3 has 13 amino acids. After removal of 5 bases from V and 6 bases from J, the junction contained 7 bases not matched to a gene. CDR3 DNA: TGTGCCAGCAGCACGGGGACAGCTACCGAGCAGTACTTC. Translation: CASSTGTATEQYF.

The chain couples TRBV2 to TRBJ2-6; maybe TRBD1 (5 bases). Germline V gene sequence: CDR1 SNHLY, CDR2 FYNNEI. The V gene lost 9 bases and the J gene lost 0 bases, with 12 bases spanning the gap. This CDR3 has 15 amino acids. The CDR3 DNA is TGTGCCAGTGGGAAAGGGGCCTCTGGGGCCAACGTCCTGACTTTC. Translating it yields CASGKGASGANVLTF.

This chain connects TRBV10-3 to TRBJ2-1; the match to TRBD2 covers 8 bases. From germline, CDR1 is ENHRY and CDR2 SYGVKD. This CDR3 has 12 amino acids. Losses at the gene ends were 7 bases for V and 9 bases for J; bases not matched to a gene: 5. The CDR3 spells CAIMERESEQFF. The CDR3 bases are TGTGCCATCATGGAGCGGGAGAGTGAGCAGTTCTTC.

The V call is TRBV10-3, the J call TRBJ2-1; D unresolved. CDR3 length equals 11 residues. CDR1 ENHRY and CDR2 SYGVKD come from the germline V gene. V shed 4 bases and J shed 9 bases, with 7 bases lying between them. The CDR3 sequence: CAISVQAEQFF. CDR3 coding DNA: TGTGCCATCAGTGTCCAGGCTGAGCAGTTCTTC.

V and J are TRBV6-5 and TRBJ2-3, with 8 bases identical to TRBD2. The CDR3 length is 14 residues. CDR1 and CDR2 (germline): MNHEY, SVGAGI. The V segment lost 6 bases and the J segment 2 bases; nucleotides outside the gene matches: 4. CDR3 DNA: TGTGCCAGCAGAAGCGGGAGCGCCACAGATACGCAGTATTTT. Translated, it gives CASRSGSATDTQYF.

This clone was recorded at least ten times. The rearrangement joins TRBV25-1 to TRBJ2-5; TRBD2 matches at 10 bases. CDR3 length equals 16 residues. J was trimmed by 2 bases and V by 3 bases; bases with no gene match: 6. Per the germline V gene, CDR1 is MGHDK and CDR2 is SYGVNS. The CDR3 DNA is TGTGCCAGCAGTGATGATAGCGGGAGGTCACAAGAGACCCAGTACTTC. It yields the protein CASSDDSGRSQETQYF.

The V call is TRBV11-3, the J call TRBJ2-5, with 9 bases fitting TRBD1. Germline CDR1 is SGHNT and CDR2 is YENEEA. Trimming took 2 bases from V and 4 from J; bases not matched to a gene: 5. The CDR3 spans 15 residues. The CDR3 spells CASSLLSGQGETQYF. CDR3 DNA sequence: TGTGCCAGCAGCTTACTCTCGGGACAGGGAGAGACCCAGTACTTC.

This clone was recorded a few times. V gene TRBV5-5 combines with J gene TRBJ1-4; a possible D gene is TRBD1 (5 bases). From germline, CDR1 is SGHKS and CDR2 YYEKEE (reference sequence). This CDR3 region has 12 residues. Trimming stripped 0 bases from V and 12 bases from J, with 9 bases between. CDR3 coding DNA: TGTGCCAGCAGCTTGGTATCGGGGGAACTGTTTTTT. It translates to CASSLVSGELFF.

This chain connects TRBV3-1 (or the pseudogene TRBV3-2) to TRBJ1-1, with D possibly being TRBD1 (5 bases). The CDR3 sequence is 14 residues long. Germline V gene lookup returns CDR1 LGHDT and CDR2 YNNKEL (reference sequence). The V and J ends lost 0 bases and 5 bases respectively, with 10 bases between them. CDR3 sequence reads: CASSQDAGRTEAFF. The CDR3 region has the DNA TGTGCCAGCAGCCAAGATGCAGGGAGGACTGAAGCTTTCTTT.

This clone occurred a few times. V gene TRBV19 combines with J gene TRBJ2-5; 9 positions agree with TRBD1. The V gene end was trimmed by 4 bases and the J gene end by 5 bases; junction bases not matched to a gene: 5. The CDR3 totals 14 residues. The V gene's germline CDR1 is LNHDA and CDR2 SQIVND (reference sequence). Here the CDR3 reads CASSTQGAPETQYF. Here the CDR3 DNA reads TGTGCCAGTAGTACACAGGGGGCGCCGGAGACCCAGTACTTC.

J is TRBJ2-1 and V is TRBV29-1; maybe TRBD2 (5 bases). The CDR3 has 14 residues. The ends were cut back, 4 bases at V and 7 bases at J, with 17 bases in the middle. CDR1 and CDR2 (germline): SQVTM, ANQGSEA. The chain's CDR3 is CSVGDWTGGNEQFF. The CDR3, as DNA: TGCAGCGTTGGCGACTGGACTGGTGGGAATGAGCAGTTCTTC.

V is TRBV3-1 (or the pseudogene TRBV3-2) and J is TRBJ2-4; possible D gene TRBD2, 6 bases. Trimming took 1 base from V and 0 from J, leaving 7 bases between them. CDR3 length equals 15 residues. The germline CDR1 and CDR2 sequences are LGHDT and YNNKEL (reference sequence). CDR3: CASSQGGLAKNIQYF. The CDR3 nucleotides read TGTGCCAGCAGCCAAGGGGGACTAGCCAAAAACATTCAGTACTTC.